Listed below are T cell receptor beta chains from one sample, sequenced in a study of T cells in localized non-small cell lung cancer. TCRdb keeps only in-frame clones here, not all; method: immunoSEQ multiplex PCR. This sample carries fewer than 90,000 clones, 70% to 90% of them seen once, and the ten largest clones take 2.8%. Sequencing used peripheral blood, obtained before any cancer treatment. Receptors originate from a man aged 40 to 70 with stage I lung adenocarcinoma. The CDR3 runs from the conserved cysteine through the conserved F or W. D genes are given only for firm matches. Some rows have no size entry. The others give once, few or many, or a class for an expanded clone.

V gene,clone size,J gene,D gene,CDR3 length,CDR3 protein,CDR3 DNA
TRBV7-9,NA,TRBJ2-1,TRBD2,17,CASSHLAGGHLDNEQFF,TGTGCCAGCAGCCATCTAGCGGGGGGGCACTTGGACAATGAGCAGTTCTTC
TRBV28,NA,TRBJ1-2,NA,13,CASSLGTYDGYTF,TGTGCCAGCAGTTTAGGGACATACGATGGCTACACCTTC
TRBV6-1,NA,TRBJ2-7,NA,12,CASSATGYEQYF,TGTGCCAGCAGTGCAACAGGCTACGAGCAGTACTTC
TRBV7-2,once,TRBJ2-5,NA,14,CASSPPPLEKTQYF,TGTGCCAGCAGCCCCCCCCCTCTCGAGAAGACCCAGTACTTC
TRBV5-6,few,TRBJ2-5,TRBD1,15,CASSTYRDSQETQYF,TGTGCCAGCAGCACCTACCGGGACAGTCAAGAGACCCAGTACTTC
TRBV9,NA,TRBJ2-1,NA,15,CASSVELGSYQEQFF,TGTGCCAGCAGCGTAGAACTAGGGTCCTACCAAGAGCAGTTCTTC
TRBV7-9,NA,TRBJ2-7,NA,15,CASSLAGISSYEQYF,TGTGCCAGCAGCTTAGCCGGGATAAGCTCCTACGAGCAGTACTTC
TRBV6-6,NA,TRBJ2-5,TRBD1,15,CASSQGTGWQETQYF,TGTGCCAGCAGTCAAGGGACAGGGTGGCAAGAGACCCAGTACTTC
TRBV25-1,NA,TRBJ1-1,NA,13,CASSEGGRGEAFF,TGTGCCAGCAGTGAAGGCGGCAGGGGTGAAGCTTTCTTT
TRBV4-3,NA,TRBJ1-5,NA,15,CASSQSRYGNQPQHF,TGCGCCAGCAGCCAATCCCGGTATGGCAATCAGCCCCAGCATTTT
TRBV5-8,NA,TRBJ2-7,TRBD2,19,CASSLIGLAEKINPYEQYF,TGTGCCAGCAGCTTGATAGGCCTAGCGGAAAAAATCAACCCCTACGAGCAGTACTTC
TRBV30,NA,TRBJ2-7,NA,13,CAWSSGTSYEQYF,TGTGCCTGGAGCTCCGGGACAAGCTACGAGCAGTACTTC
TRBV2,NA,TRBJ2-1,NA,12,CASSPDSHEQFF,TGTGCCAGCAGCCCCGACAGCCATGAGCAGTTCTTC
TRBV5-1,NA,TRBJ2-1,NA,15,CASSLYRDGYNEQFF,TGCGCCAGCAGCTTATACCGGGACGGCTACAATGAGCAGTTCTTC
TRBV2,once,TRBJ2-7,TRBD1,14,CASTWTGASYEQYF,TGTGCCAGCACCTGGACAGGGGCGAGCTACGAGCAGTACTTC
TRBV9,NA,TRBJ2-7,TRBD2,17,CASSRGKSGGSSYEQYF,TGTGCCAGCAGTAGGGGGAAGAGCGGGGGGAGCTCCTACGAGCAGTACTTC
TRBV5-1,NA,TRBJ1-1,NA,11,CASKDEAEAFF,TGCGCCAGCAAAGATGAGGCTGAAGCTTTCTTT
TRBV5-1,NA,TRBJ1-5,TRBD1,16,CASRQDAFTGVGPQHF,TGCGCCAGCAGGCAAGACGCTTTTACAGGGGTCGGGCCCCAGCATTTT
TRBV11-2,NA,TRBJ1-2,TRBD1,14,CASRQGGQGRGYTF,TGTGCCAGCAGGCAAGGTGGACAGGGGAGAGGCTACACCTTC
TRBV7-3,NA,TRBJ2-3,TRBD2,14,CASRAGGSTDTQYF,TGTGCCAGCAGAGCGGGAGGGTCCACAGATACGCAGTATTTT
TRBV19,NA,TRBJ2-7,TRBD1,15,CATNRGQGASHEQYF,TGTGCCACCAACCGGGGACAGGGGGCCAGCCACGAGCAGTACTTC
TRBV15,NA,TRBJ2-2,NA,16,CATRGGTTRNTGELFF,TGTGCCACCAGAGGGGGGACTACTCGAAACACCGGGGAGCTGTTTTTT
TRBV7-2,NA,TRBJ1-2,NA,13,CASSLDGGTDYTF,TGTGCCAGCAGCTTAGATGGGGGTACCGACTACACCTTC
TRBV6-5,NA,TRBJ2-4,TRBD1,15,CASSSGQGISNIQYF,TGTGCCAGCAGCTCCGGACAGGGGATTTCGAACATTCAGTACTTC
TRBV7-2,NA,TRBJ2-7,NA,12,CASSLTGVEQYF,TGTGCCAGCAGCTTAACGGGGGTCGAGCAGTACTTC
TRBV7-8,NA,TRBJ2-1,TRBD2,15,CASSSFTSGNNEQFF,TGTGCCAGCAGCTCCTTTACTAGCGGCAACAATGAGCAGTTCTTC
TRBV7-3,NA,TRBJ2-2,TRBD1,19,CASSVFGQGRMGNTGELFF,TGTGCCAGCAGCGTCTTCGGACAGGGGAGGATGGGGAACACCGGGGAGCTGTTTTTT
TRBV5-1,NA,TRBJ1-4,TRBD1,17,CASSFSGTGVPFEKLFF,TGCGCCAGCAGCTTCTCCGGGACAGGCGTACCCTTCGAAAAACTGTTTTTT
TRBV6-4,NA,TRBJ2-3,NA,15,CASSYSGLSTDTQYF,TGTGCCAGCAGTTATTCGGGTTTAAGCACAGATACGCAGTATTTT
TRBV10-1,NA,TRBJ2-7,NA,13,CASSEIGAGEQYF,TGCGCCAGCAGTGAGATCGGGGCCGGCGAGCAGTACTTC
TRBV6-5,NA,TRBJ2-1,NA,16,CASSLTSSGSYNEQFF,TGTGCCAGCAGTTTAACGTCCTCGGGGTCCTACAATGAGCAGTTCTTC
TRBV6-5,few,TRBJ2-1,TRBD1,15,CASRRRTGGYNEQFF,TGTGCCAGCAGACGGCGGACAGGGGGCTACAATGAGCAGTTCTTC
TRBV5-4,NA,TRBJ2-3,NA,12,CASSSTTDTQYF,TGTGCCAGCAGCTCGACAACAGATACGCAGTATTTT
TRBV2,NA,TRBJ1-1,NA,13,CASSENRDGEAFF,TGTGCCAGCAGTGAAAACAGGGATGGTGAAGCTTTCTTT
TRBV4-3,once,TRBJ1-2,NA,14,CASSPRGLNDGYTF,TGCGCCAGCAGCCCGAGGGGCCTGAACGATGGCTACACCTTC
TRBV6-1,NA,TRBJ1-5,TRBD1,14,CASRPRGNNQPQHF,TGTGCCAGCAGACCCAGGGGGAACAATCAGCCCCAGCATTTT
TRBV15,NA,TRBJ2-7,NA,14,CATSRTQLAVEQYF,TGTGCCACCAGCAGAACACAACTTGCGGTCGAGCAGTACTTC
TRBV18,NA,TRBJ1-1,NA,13,CASSSEQGSEAFF,TGTGCCAGCTCATCAGAACAGGGTTCTGAAGCTTTCTTT
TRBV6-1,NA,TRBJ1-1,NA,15,CASSENPGLRTEAFF,TGTGCCAGCAGTGAAAATCCGGGGCTTAGGACTGAAGCTTTCTTT
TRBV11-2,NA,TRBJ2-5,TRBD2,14,CASRLLAGEETQYF,TGTGCCAGCCGCCTCCTAGCGGGGGAAGAGACCCAGTACTTC
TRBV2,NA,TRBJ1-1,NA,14,CASSVHSLNTEAFF,TGTGCCAGCAGTGTTCACAGTTTGAACACTGAAGCTTTCTTT
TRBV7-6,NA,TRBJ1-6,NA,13,CASSLDYNSPLHF,TGTGCCAGCAGCTTAGACTATAATTCACCCCTCCACTTT
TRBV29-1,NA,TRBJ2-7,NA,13,CSVTRTEGYEQYF,TGCAGCGTAACTAGGACGGAAGGTTACGAGCAGTACTTC
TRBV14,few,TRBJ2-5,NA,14,CASSLGLTQGTQYF,TGTGCCAGCAGCCTCGGACTGACCCAAGGGACCCAGTACTTC
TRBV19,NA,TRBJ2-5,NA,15,CASSPLAPSAEAQYF,TGTGCCAGTAGTCCCCTTGCCCCCTCAGCAGAGGCCCAGTACTTC
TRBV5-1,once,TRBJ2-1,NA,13,CASSLVGRSEQFF,TGCGCCAGCAGCTTGGTAGGGAGGAGTGAGCAGTTCTTC
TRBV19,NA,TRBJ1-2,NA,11,CASSIGYGYTF,TGTGCCAGTAGTATCGGCTATGGCTACACCTTC
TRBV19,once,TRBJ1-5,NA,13,CASRTLPGQPQHF,TGTGCCAGCAGAACGCTTCCGGGACAGCCCCAGCATTTT
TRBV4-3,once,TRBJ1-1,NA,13,CASSQARGWEAFF,TGCGCCAGCAGCCAAGCTAGGGGGTGGGAAGCTTTCTTT
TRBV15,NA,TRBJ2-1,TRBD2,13,CATTLAGADEQFF,TGTGCCACCACCCTAGCGGGGGCGGATGAGCAGTTCTTC
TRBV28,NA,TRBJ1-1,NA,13,CASRGGGGTEAFF,TGTGCCAGCCGGGGAGGGGGAGGGACTGAAGCTTTCTTT
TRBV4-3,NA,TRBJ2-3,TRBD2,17,CASSQVVSGGSTDTQYF,TGCGCCAGCAGCCAAGTGGTCTCGGGGGGTAGCACAGATACGCAGTATTTT
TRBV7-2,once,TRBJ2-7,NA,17,CASSRHTGTFSSYEQYF,TGTGCCAGCAGCCGACACACAGGGACCTTCAGCTCCTACGAGCAGTACTTC
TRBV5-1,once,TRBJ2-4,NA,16,CASSLARGEAKNIQYF,TGCGCCAGCAGCTTGGCGAGGGGGGAGGCCAAAAACATTCAGTACTTC
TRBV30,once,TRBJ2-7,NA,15,CAWSVRETEGFKQYF,TGTGCCTGGAGTGTACGGGAGACGGAGGGATTCAAGCAGTACTTC
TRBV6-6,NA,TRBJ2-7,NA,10,CASRAHEQYF,TGTGCCAGCCGGGCTCACGAGCAGTACTTC
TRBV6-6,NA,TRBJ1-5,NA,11,CASSYGGPQHF,TGTGCCAGCAGTTACGGAGGGCCCCAGCATTTT
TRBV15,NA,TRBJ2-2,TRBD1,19,CATSRYRQGAGANTGELFF,TGTGCCACCAGCCGATACCGACAGGGTGCAGGCGCGAACACCGGGGAGCTGTTTTTT
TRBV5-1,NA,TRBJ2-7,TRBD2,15,CASSVVAGGTYEQYF,TGCGCCAGCAGCGTGGTAGCGGGAGGGACCTACGAGCAGTACTTC
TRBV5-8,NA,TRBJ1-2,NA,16,CASSFERAEARYGYTF,TGTGCCAGCAGCTTCGAACGTGCAGAGGCTCGCTATGGCTACACCTTC